These 15 T cell receptor beta chains share one sample of origin, sequenced in a study of T cells after yellow fever vaccination (dated by TCRdb to about 2019). The meaning of the sample's treatment or condition label: live attenuated yellow fever vaccine strain. Library preparation employed 5' RACE. The sequencer listed for this sample is Illumina HiSeq 2500. TCRdb cleaned the public reads at Q25 with fastp, built clones with MiXCR and kept in-frame beta chains. CDR3 protein sequences are deduplicated, and each keeps its most common genes and DNA. Present in this sample are around 230,000 distinct CDR3 sequences, approximately 6.8% of which were seen just once. Together, the top ten hold approximately 1.1% of the sample. The material was CD4+ T cells sorted from PBMCs, obtained on the day of the yellow fever booster vaccination. The receptors shown here come from a man aged 25 to 40 who received the YFV17D yellow fever vaccine.

V usage is TRBV27 and J usage is TRBJ2-1; 9 bases are shared with TRBD2. Germline CDR1 is MNHEY and CDR2 is SMNVEV (reference sequence). The CDR3 runs to 14 residues. J lost 4 bases, V lost 6 bases, and 4 bases had no gene match. CDR3: CASRREGLYNEQFF. CDR3 DNA sequence: TGTGCCAGCAGGCGGGAGGGCCTGTACAATGAGCAGTTCTTC.

The V gene is TRBV20-1, the J gene TRBJ2-7; D not certain. CDR1 and CDR2 (germline): DFQATT, SNEGSKA (reference sequence). V shed 0 bases and J shed 0 bases, with 12 bases lying between them. The CDR3 is 15 residues long. This CDR3 is CSARDLNSFSYEQYF. The DNA for the CDR3 is TGCAGTGCTAGAGATCTCAACAGCTTCTCCTACGAGCAGTACTTC.

This clonotype turned up a few times. V gene TRBV20-1 combines with J gene TRBJ2-5; D is possibly TRBD2 (6 bases). CDR3 size: 15 residues. Germline CDR1 and CDR2: DFQATT and SNEGSKA (reference sequence). V lost 1 base, J lost 4 bases, and 16 bases lay in between. The DNA of the CDR3 is TGCAGTGCTAGAGGGGACTGGGGAACGGGAGAGACCCAGTACTTC. It encodes CSARGDWGTGETQYF.

This clonotype occurred many times. This chain connects TRBV7-2 to TRBJ2-7, with 7 bases that match TRBD2. J lost 5 bases, V lost 4 bases, and 11 bases had no gene match. The CDR3 spans 15 residues. Germline V lookup: CDR1 SGHTA, CDR2 FQGNSA. Here the CDR3 reads CASSSRAGLENEQYF. For the CDR3, the DNA is TGTGCCAGCAGCTCGAGAGCGGGATTGGAAAACGAGCAGTACTTC.

This chain links TRBV2 with TRBJ2-3; D may be TRBD2 (6 bases). Looked up from germline, CDR1 is SNHLY and CDR2 is FYNNEI. The CDR3 consists of 18 residues. As DNA, the CDR3 is TGTACCTGCAGTTTTGATTTGGGGGGAGCCGCTGGCACAGATACGCAGTATTTT. Translating gives CTCSFDLGGAAGTDTQYF.

This clonotype was observed many times. The chain couples TRBV5-8 to TRBJ2-3, with 8 nucleotides matching TRBD1. This CDR3 is built from 15 residues. V lost 1 base, J lost 6 bases, and 7 bases stayed unmatched. From germline, CDR1 is SGHTS and CDR2 YDEGEE. In nucleotides, the CDR3 is TGTGCCAGCAGCTTGAGCAGGGGGCGACGGGATACGCAGTATTTT. Residues: CASSLSRGRRDTQYF.

This clonotype was picked up a small number of times. The rearrangement links TRBV4-3 to TRBJ2-7; 8 positions match TRBD1. CDR3 length equals 15 residues. CDR1 LGHNA and CDR2 YSLEER come from the germline V gene. V dropped 1 base and J dropped 2; count of bases not matched to a gene: 4. The CDR3 loop reads CASSQALDRAYEQYF. CDR3 sequence (DNA): TGCGCCAGCAGCCAAGCGTTGGACAGGGCCTACGAGCAGTACTTC.

The rearrangement joins TRBV5-4 to TRBJ1-1; no reliable D call. There are 19 residues in the CDR3. Trimming removed 1 base at V and 1 base at J, with 23 bases between. CDR1 and CDR2 from the germline V gene are SGHNT and YYREEE (reference sequence). The CDR3 coding sequence is TGTGCCAGCAGCTTGCGACTAGCGGGAGTTGGAGTGGGGAACACTGAAGCTTTCTTT. This gives the protein CASSLRLAGVGVGNTEAFF.

V gene TRBV3-1 combines with J gene TRBJ2-2, with D unclear. There are 18 residues in the CDR3. The ends were cut back, 4 bases at V and 2 bases at J, with 20 bases in the middle. Per the germline V gene, CDR1 is LGHDT and CDR2 is YNNKEL (reference sequence). The CDR3 region has the DNA TGTGCCAGCAGCCCCGGCACTCAGACAAATACAAACACCGGGGAGCTGTTTTTT. Encoded protein: CASSPGTQTNTNTGELFF.

This clonotype showed up many times. The chain employs TRBV7-8 and TRBJ1-5, with TRBD1 matching 11 bases. CDR3 size: 16 residues. The ends lost 2 bases at V and 7 bases at J; junction bases unmatched: 7. CDR1 SGHVS and CDR2 FQNEAQ come from the germline V gene. The CDR3 coding sequence is TGTGCCAGCAGCTTACGGGACAGGGGGTTGGGACAGCCCCAGCATTTT. This gives the protein CASSLRDRGLGQPQHF.

This clonotype was picked up many times. The chain is built from TRBV4-3 and TRBJ2-7; 9 nucleotides align to TRBD1. The CDR3 sequence is 14 residues long. V lost 5 bases to trimming and J lost 7 bases; unmatched junction nucleotides: 9. CDR1 is LGHNA and CDR2 is YSLEER in the germline V gene. The CDR3 loop reads CASSGTQGAGEQYF. CDR3 bases: TGCGCCAGCAGCGGCACACAGGGGGCAGGGGAGCAGTACTTC.

A few counts support this clonotype. The chain joins TRBV29-1 to TRBJ2-1, with 11 bases aligning to TRBD2. Trimming removed 3 bases from V and 7 bases from J; junction bases left unmatched: 11. The CDR3 has 16 residues. Germline CDR1 is SQVTM and CDR2 is ANQGSEA. The CDR3 DNA follows: TGCAGCGTTGATCCTATTAGCGGGAGGGCCGGAAATGAGCAGTTCTTC. Translating gives CSVDPISGRAGNEQFF.

V gene TRBV12-3 or TRBV12-4 combines with J gene TRBJ1-2; 7 bases match TRBD1. J gave up 1 base and V 3 bases, and 2 bases lay outside the gene matches. The CDR3 runs 14 residues. The CDR3 DNA is TGTGCCAGCAGTTTTGGGACAGTTAACTATGGCTACACCTTC. Translation: CASSFGTVNYGYTF.

This clonotype was detected only a few times. V and J are TRBV20-1 and TRBJ1-1; D is perhaps TRBD1 (5 bases). CDR3 size: 11 residues. V lost 7 bases and J lost 4, with 10 bases in between. The germline V gene encodes CDR1 DFQATT and CDR2 SNEGSKA (reference sequence). The CDR3 spells CSGRGFTEAFF. Written as DNA, the CDR3 is TGCAGTGGTAGGGGTTTCACTGAAGCTTTCTTT.

V is TRBV5-4 and J is TRBJ2-1, with D maybe TRBD2 (5 bases). Trimming left V 4 bases short and J 0 bases short, with 11 bases between. CDR1 is SGHNT and CDR2 is YYREEE in the germline V gene (reference sequence). This CDR3 comprises 15 residues. The CDR3 nucleotides are TGTGCCAGCAGCAAATTCGGGGACTCCTACAATGAGCAGTTCTTC. Its translation is CASSKFGDSYNEQFF. The complete variable domain, with remaining parts taken from reference TRBV5-4 and TRBJ2-1, reads ETGVTQSPTHLIKTRGQQVTLRCSSQSGHNTVSWYQQALGQGPQFIFQYYREEENGRGNFPPRFSGLQFPNYSSELNVNALELDDSALYLCASSKFGDSYNEQFFGPGTRLTVL.